What follows are 9 T cell receptor beta chains derived from one specimen sequenced in a study of blood T cell repertoires in COVID-19 (dated by TCRdb to about 2020). Library creation used the immunoSEQ multiplex PCR assay. TCRdb took this table from immuneACCESS and kept in-frame rearrangements with V and J called. Such tables lack part of the clones; where checked against another copy, unresolved V genes explain under half of the gap, and the rest is unexplained. Present in this sample are 350,000 to 400,000 clones, more than 75% of which were seen just once. The ten largest clones capture 1.2% of the sample. The sequencing input was PBMCs or T cells enriched from blood (not recorded which). These receptor sequences come from a young woman who had recovered from COVID-19.

The sample holds a few counts of this clone. The chain recombines TRBV15 with TRBJ1-5; 9 bases align to TRBD1. Germline V gives CDR1 LNHNV, CDR2 YYDKDF (reference sequence). The CDR3 spans 18 residues. The ends lost 1 base at V and 3 bases at J; junction bases unmatched: 10. CDR3 DNA: TGTGCCACCAGCAGAGCTAAGGGGACAGGGAGCTCCAATCAGCCCCAGCATTTT. Translation: CATSRAKGTGSSNQPQHF.

The chain is built from TRBV7-2 and TRBJ2-5; TRBD2 matches at 8 bases. The J segment lost 5 bases and the V segment lost 2 bases, leaving 7 bases of the junction unmatched. Germline-derived CDR1 and CDR2 are SGHTA and FQGNSA. The CDR3 length is 15 residues. CDR3 in amino acids: CASSLTGGGLETQYF. In nucleotides, the CDR3 is TGTGCCAGCAGCTTAACGGGCGGGGGGCTTGAGACCCAGTACTTC.

The chain uses TRBV9 and TRBJ1-1; 10 bases are shared with TRBD1. The V and J ends lost 3 bases and 4 bases, in that order; junction bases with no gene match: 6. Per the germline V gene, CDR1 is SGDLS and CDR2 is YYNGEE. This CDR3 region has 15 residues. The CDR3 spells CASSDRDRGITEAFF. For the CDR3, the DNA is TGTGCCAGCAGCGACCGGGACAGGGGTATCACTGAAGCTTTCTTT.

In this sample, this clone turned up once. The V call is TRBV6-2 or TRBV6-3, the J call TRBJ2-1; no definite D call. The length of the CDR3 is 14 residues. The germline gives CDR1 MNHEY, CDR2 SVGEGT. V was clipped by 6 bases and J by 2 bases, with 11 bases between them. This chain's CDR3 is CASSLDITYNEQFF. The CDR3 DNA follows: TGTGCCAGCAGCCTCGACATTACCTACAATGAGCAGTTCTTC.

The chain has TRBV5-1 and TRBJ1-2, with TRBD1 matching over 11 bases. V gave up 8 bases and J gave up 3 bases; unmatched junction bases: 3. Germline V gene sequence: CDR1 SGHRS, CDR2 YFSETQ. The CDR3 runs 13 residues. CDR3 loop: CASRTGGDYGYTF. Here the CDR3 DNA reads TGCGCCAGTAGGACAGGGGGCGACTATGGCTACACCTTC.

The chain recombines TRBV3-1 (or the pseudogene TRBV3-2) with TRBJ1-2; the D is unclear. There are 14 residues in the CDR3. Germline CDR1 and CDR2: LGHDT and YNNKEL (reference sequence). V was clipped by 0 bases and J by 3 bases, with 8 bases between them. The CDR3 DNA follows: TGTGCCAGCAGCCAAGATCAGGTGTACTATGGCTACACCTTC. Translated: CASSQDQVYYGYTF.

This clone is a singleton in its sample. V usage is TRBV15 and J usage is TRBJ1-5; 7 bases are a match to TRBD1. The germline CDR1 and CDR2 sequences are LNHNV and YYDKDF (reference sequence). V lost 2 bases to trimming and J lost 2 bases; unmatched junction nucleotides: 6. This CDR3 spans 16 amino acids. CDR3 sequence (DNA): TGTGCCACCAGCAGAAAAGGGGGCACGGGCAATCAGCCCCAGCATTTT. This codes for CATSRKGGTGNQPQHF.

This chain uses TRBV19 with TRBJ2-5; tentative D call: TRBD2 (5 bases). The V gene's germline CDR1 is LNHDA and CDR2 SQIVND (reference sequence). This CDR3 is built from 14 residues. V was cut by 4 bases and J by 2 bases, with 11 bases left in between. Here the CDR3 reads CASSTGEDQETQYF. The CDR3, as DNA: TGTGCCAGTAGTACCGGGGAAGATCAAGAGACCCAGTACTTC.

The V gene is TRBV4-1, the J gene TRBJ1-2; D is undetermined. Trimming removed 0 bases at V and 0 bases at J, with 11 bases between. The CDR3 loop spans 16 amino acids. CDR1 is MGHRA and CDR2 is YSYEKL in the germline V gene. The CDR3 DNA reads as TGCGCCAGCAGCCAAGATCAGGCGAAGACTAACTATGGCTACACCTTC. Translated: CASSQDQAKTNYGYTF.